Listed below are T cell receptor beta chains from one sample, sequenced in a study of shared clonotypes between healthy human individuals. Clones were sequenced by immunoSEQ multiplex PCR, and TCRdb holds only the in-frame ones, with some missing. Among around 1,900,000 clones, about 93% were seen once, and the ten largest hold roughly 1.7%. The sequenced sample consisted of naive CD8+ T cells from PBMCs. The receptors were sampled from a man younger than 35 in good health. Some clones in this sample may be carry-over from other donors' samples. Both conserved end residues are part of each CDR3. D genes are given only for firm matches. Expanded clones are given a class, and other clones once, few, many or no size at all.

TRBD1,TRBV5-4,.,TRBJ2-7,CASRDRGSYEQYF,TGTGCCAGCCGGGACAGGGGTTCCTACGAGCAGTACTTC
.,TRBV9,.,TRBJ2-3,CASSPQTLTDTQYF,TGTGCCAGCAGCCCCCAGACATTGACCGATACGCAGTATTTT
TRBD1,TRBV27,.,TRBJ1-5,CASSHTPDRVQPQHF,TGTGCCAGCAGTCACACCCCAGACAGGGTCCAGCCCCAGCATTTT
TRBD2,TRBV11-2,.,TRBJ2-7,CASCWGLGSYEQYF,TGTGCCAGCTGCTGGGGACTAGGGTCCTACGAGCAGTACTTC
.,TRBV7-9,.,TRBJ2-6,CATLDSGANVLTF,TGTGCCACTTTGGACTCTGGGGCCAACGTCCTGACTTTC
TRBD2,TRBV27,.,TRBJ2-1,CASSLAPGTSGSNEQFF,TGTGCCAGCAGTCTAGCTCCCGGGACTAGCGGGAGCAATGAGCAGTTCTTC
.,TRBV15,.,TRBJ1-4,CATSRGQAREEKLFF,TGTGCCACCAGCAGAGGACAGGCTAGGGAGGAAAAACTGTTTTTT
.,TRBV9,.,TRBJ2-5,CASSDRQDQETQYF,TGTGCCAGCAGCGATCGACAGGACCAAGAGACCCAGTACTTC
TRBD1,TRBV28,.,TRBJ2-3,CASSFNRGTDTQYF,TGTGCCAGCAGTTTTAACAGGGGAACAGATACGCAGTATTTT
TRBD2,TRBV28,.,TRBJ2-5,CASSSPRAGYQETQYF,TGTGCCAGCAGCTCCCCCCGAGCGGGGTACCAAGAGACCCAGTACTTC
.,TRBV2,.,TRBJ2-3,CASSDYIGDNFKSTDTQYF,TGTGCCAGCAGTGATTATATAGGGGACAATTTTAAATCCACAGATACGCAGTATTTT
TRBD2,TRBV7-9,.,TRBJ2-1,CASSSGLAGGGSYNEQFF,TGTGCCAGCAGCTCGGGACTAGCGGGAGGGGGGTCCTACAATGAGCAGTTCTTC
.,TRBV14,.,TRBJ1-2,CASSRHKTGYGYTF,TGTGCCAGCAGCCGGCACAAGACAGGCTATGGCTACACCTTC
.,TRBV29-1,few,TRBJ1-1,CSVGAGWSTEAFF,TGCAGCGTGGGGGCAGGGTGGAGCACTGAAGCTTTCTTT
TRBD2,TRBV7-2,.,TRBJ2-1,CASSPSWLAGYNEQFF,TGTGCCAGCAGCCCCTCGTGGCTAGCGGGTTACAATGAGCAGTTCTTC
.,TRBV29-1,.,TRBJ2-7,CSVGGGAYEQYF,TGCAGCGTTGGTGGCGGAGCCTACGAGCAGTACTTC
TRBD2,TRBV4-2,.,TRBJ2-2,CASSQDWGTSGNTGELFF,TGTGCCAGCAGCCAAGATTGGGGGACTAGCGGGAACACCGGGGAGCTGTTTTTT
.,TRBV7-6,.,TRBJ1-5,CASSPRDTYQPQHF,TGTGCCAGCAGCCCCCGCGACACTTATCAGCCCCAGCATTTT
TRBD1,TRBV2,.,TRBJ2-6,CASSEQGASEANVLTF,TGTGCCAGCAGTGAACAGGGGGCTTCTGAGGCCAACGTCCTGACTTTC
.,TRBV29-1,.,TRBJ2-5,CSVEGAGDTRTQYF,TGCAGCGTTGAGGGGGCGGGAGATACGAGGACCCAGTACTTC
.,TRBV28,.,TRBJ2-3,CASSLYGSGADTQYF,TGTGCCAGCAGTTTATACGGGAGTGGGGCAGATACGCAGTATTTT
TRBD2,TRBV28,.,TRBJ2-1,CASSLFPGGNEQFF,TGTGCCAGCAGTTTATTCCCGGGGGGCAATGAGCAGTTCTTC
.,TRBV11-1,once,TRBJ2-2,CASSAPNGLHTGELFF,TGTGCCAGCAGCGCTCCCAACGGACTACACACCGGGGAGCTGTTTTTT
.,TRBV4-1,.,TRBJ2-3,CASSQEWAGANTDTQYF,TGCGCCAGCAGCCAAGAGTGGGCCGGGGCTAACACAGATACGCAGTATTTT
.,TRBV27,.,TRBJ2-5,CASSFARGETQYF,TGTGCCAGCAGTTTTGCACGCGGAGAGACCCAGTACTTC
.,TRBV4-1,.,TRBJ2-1,CASSQGQVTGLSSEQFF,TGCGCCAGCAGCCAAGGGCAGGTAACGGGACTTTCTAGTGAGCAGTTCTTC
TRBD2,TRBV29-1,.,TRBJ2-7,CSVLPPAPHSGSYEQYF,TGCAGCGTTCTCCCCCCCGCGCCCCATAGCGGGAGTTACGAGCAGTACTTC
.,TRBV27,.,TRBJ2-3,CASSLLAVRSTDTQYF,TGTGCCAGCAGTCTTTTAGCGGTAAGAAGCACAGATACGCAGTATTTT
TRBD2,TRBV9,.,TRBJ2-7,CASSPFSGRAPGEQYF,TGTGCCAGCAGCCCTTTTAGCGGGAGGGCCCCAGGCGAGCAGTACTTC
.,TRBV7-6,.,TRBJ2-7,CASSLGGATYEQYF,TGTGCCAGCAGCTTAGGCGGGGCAACCTACGAGCAGTACTTC
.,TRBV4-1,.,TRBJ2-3,CASSQANPTDTQYF,TGCGCCAGCAGCCAAGCCAATCCCACAGATACGCAGTATTTT
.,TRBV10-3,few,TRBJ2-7,CASRAGVYEQYF,TGTGCCTCTCGGGCAGGGGTCTACGAGCAGTACTTC
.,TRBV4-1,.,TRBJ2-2,CASSQGARRGTGELFF,TGCGCCAGCAGCCAAGGGGCTAGGCGGGGCACCGGGGAGCTGTTTTTT
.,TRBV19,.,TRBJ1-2,CASSIDWGRGGYTF,TGTGCCAGTAGTATAGATTGGGGCAGAGGGGGCTACACCTTC
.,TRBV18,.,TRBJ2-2,CASSPWGHVNTGELFF,TGTGCCAGCTCACCCTGGGGCCATGTGAACACCGGGGAGCTGTTTTTT
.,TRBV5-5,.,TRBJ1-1,CASSLVGFTEAFF,TGTGCCAGCAGCTTGGTCGGGTTCACTGAAGCTTTCTTT
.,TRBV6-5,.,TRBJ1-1,CASSYWGGTEAFF,TGTGCCAGCAGTTATTGGGGGGGCACTGAAGCTTTCTTT
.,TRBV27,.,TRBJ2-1,CASTPAGRYSYNEQFF,TGTGCCAGCACCCCGGCTGGACGCTACTCCTACAATGAGCAGTTCTTC
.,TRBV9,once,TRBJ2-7,CASSVGGGDPYEQYF,TGTGCCAGCAGCGTAGGTGGAGGGGACCCCTACGAGCAGTACTTC
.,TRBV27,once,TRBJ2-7,CASSLSGLPLYF,TGTGCCAGCAGTTTATCAGGACTCCCCTTGTACTTC
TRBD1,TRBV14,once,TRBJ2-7,CASSQDLGQGYEQYF,TGTGCCAGCAGCCAAGATCTGGGACAGGGGTACGAGCAGTACTTC
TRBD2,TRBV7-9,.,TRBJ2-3,CASSLRTSGRDADTQYF,TGTGCCAGCAGCTTACGGACTAGCGGGAGGGATGCAGATACGCAGTATTTT
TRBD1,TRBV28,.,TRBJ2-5,CATKRQGGLTETQYF,TGTGCCACCAAAAGACAGGGCGGTTTAACAGAGACCCAGTACTTC
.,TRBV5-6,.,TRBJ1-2,CASSYDRLGYTF,TGTGCCAGCAGTTACGACAGGCTGGGCTACACCTTC
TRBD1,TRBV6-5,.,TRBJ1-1,CASSYGQGNTEAFF,TGTGCCAGCAGTTACGGACAGGGCAACACTGAAGCTTTCTTT
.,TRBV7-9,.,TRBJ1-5,CASSRGGSNQPQHF,TGTGCCAGCTCCCGGGGGGGGAGCAATCAGCCCCAGCATTTT
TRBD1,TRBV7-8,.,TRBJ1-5,CASSSDREEENQPQHF,TGTGCCAGCAGCTCGGACAGGGAAGAAGAGAATCAGCCCCAGCATTTT
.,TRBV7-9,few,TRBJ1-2,CASSLSPSAYTF,TGTGCCAGCAGCTTAAGTCCTAGTGCCTACACCTTC